This T cell receptor (beta chain) was recovered during a study of metastatic and nonmetastatic thyroid tumors. The wider study: Blood and tumor or nodule tissue repertoires from malignant and benign thyroid patients were compared.

This clone was found many times. Its antigen remains unknown. Study-wide points: Reportedly, malignant thyroid tumors had significantly higher TCR beta diversity than benign nodules, in blood and tumor.

In the study's own analysis: Construction of a distant-metastasis classifier for papillary thyroid cancer relied on CDR3 differences across clinicopathological groups. TCRdb reprocessed the PCR reads via MiXCR. The V and J calls were determined by TCRdb, not by the authors. The table lists just over 15,000 clones, roughly 4% of them singletons. Each patient came to thyroid surgery without any prior treatment (of any kind). V was shortened by 7 bases and J by 4 bases, with 17 bases between the two germline ends. Per germline, CDR1 MNHEY and CDR2 SVGEGT. This CDR3 has 15 amino acids. The V gene is TRBV6-2 or TRBV6-3, the J gene TRBJ1-5; D gene uncertain. Source material: tumor tissue. The sequence came from a female donor with papillary thyroid cancer or a benign thyroid nodule (not recorded which). Some clones in this sample may be carry-over from other donors' samples. CDR3 in amino acids: CASIHLGVGNQPQHF. As DNA, the CDR3 is TGTGCCAGCATTCATTTGGGTGTTGGTAATCAGCCCCAGCATTTT.